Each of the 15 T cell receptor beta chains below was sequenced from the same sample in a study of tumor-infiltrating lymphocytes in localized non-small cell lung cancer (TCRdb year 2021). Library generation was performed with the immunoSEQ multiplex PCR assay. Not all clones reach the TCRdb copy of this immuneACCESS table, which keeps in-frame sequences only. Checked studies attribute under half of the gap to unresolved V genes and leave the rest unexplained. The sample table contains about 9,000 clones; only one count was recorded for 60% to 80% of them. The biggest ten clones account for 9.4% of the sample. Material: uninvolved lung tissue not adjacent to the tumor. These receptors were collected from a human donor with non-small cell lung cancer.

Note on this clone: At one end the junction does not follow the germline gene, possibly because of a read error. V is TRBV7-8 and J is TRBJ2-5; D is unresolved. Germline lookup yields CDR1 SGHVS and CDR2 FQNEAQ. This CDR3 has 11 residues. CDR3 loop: CASSLVETQYF. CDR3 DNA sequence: TGTGCCAGCAGTTTAGTTGAGACCCAGTACTTC.

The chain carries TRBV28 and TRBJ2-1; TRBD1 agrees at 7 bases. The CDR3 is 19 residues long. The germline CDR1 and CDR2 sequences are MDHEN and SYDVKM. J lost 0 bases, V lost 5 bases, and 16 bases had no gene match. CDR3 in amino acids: CASSPITYTGASSYNEQFF. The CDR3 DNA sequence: TGTGCCAGCAGTCCCATCACCTACACAGGGGCTAGCTCCTACAATGAGCAGTTCTTC. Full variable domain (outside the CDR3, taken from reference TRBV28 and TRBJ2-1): DVKVTQSSRYLVKRTGEKVFLECVQDMDHENMFWYRQDPGLGLRLIYFSYDVKMKEKGDIPEGYSVSREKKERFSLILESASTNQTSMYLCASSPITYTGASSYNEQFFGPGTRLTVL.

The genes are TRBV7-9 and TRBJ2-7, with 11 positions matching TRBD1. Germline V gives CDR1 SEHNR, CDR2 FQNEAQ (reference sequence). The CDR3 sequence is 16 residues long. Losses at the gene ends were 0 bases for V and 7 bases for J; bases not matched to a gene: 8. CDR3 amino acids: CASSLALGQGAREQYF. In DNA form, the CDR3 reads TGTGCCAGCAGCTTAGCTCTTGGACAGGGGGCACGGGAGCAGTACTTC.

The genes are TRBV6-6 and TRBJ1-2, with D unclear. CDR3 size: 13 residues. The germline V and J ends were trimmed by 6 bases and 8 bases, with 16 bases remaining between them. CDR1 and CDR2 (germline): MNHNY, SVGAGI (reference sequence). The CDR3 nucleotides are TGTGCCAGCAGCCGTGACCCTTACTGGGGCTACACCTTC. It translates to CASSRDPYWGYTF.

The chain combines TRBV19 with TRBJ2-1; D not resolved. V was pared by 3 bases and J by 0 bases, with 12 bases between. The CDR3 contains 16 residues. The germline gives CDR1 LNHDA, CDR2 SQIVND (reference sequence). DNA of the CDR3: TGTGCCAGTAGTATCGACTTACTGAGCTCCTACAATGAGCAGTTCTTC. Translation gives CASSIDLLSSYNEQFF.

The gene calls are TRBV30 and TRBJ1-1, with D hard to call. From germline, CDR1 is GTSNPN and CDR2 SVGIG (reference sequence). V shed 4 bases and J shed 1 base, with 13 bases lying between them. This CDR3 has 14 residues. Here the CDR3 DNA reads TGTGCCTGGAAATTGGGGTTGGGGAACACTGAAGCTTTCTTT. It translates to CAWKLGLGNTEAFF.

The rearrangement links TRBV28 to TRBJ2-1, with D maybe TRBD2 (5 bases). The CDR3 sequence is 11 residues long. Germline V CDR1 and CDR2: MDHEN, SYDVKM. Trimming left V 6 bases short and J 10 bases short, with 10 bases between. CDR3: CASSLRREQFF. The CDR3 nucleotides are TGTGCCAGCAGCCTCAGGAGGGAGCAGTTCTTC.

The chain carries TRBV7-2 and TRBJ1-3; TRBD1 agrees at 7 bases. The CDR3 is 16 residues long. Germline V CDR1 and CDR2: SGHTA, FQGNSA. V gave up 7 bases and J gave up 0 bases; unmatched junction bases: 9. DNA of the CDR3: TGTGCCAGCACCCAAAAGGGGACAGTCTCTGGAAACACCATATATTTT. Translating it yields CASTQKGTVSGNTIYF.

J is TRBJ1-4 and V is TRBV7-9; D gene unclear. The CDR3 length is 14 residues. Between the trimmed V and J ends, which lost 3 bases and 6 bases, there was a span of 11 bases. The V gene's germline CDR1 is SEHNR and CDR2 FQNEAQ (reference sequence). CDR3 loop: CASSFGFRDEKLFF. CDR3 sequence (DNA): TGTGCCAGCAGCTTTGGGTTTCGAGATGAAAAACTGTTTTTT.

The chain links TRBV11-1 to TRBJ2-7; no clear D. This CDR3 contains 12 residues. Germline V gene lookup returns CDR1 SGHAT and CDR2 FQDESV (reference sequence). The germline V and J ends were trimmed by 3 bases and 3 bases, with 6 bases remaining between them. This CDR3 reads CASSFSGYEQYF. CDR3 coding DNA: TGTGCCAGCAGCTTCTCAGGCTACGAGCAGTACTTC.

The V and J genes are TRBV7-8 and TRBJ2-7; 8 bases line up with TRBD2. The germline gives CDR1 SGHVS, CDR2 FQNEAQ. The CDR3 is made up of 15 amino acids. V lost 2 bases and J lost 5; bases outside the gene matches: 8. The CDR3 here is CASSLPGGVEDEQYF. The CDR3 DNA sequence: TGTGCCAGCAGCTTACCCGGGGGGGTAGAAGACGAGCAGTACTTC. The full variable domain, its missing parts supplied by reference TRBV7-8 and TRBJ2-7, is GAGVSQSPRYKVAKRGQDVALRCDPISGHVSLFWYQQALGQGPEFLTYFQNEAQLDKSGLPSDRFFAERPEGSVSTLKIQRTQQEDSAVYLCASSLPGGVEDEQYFGPGTRLTVT.

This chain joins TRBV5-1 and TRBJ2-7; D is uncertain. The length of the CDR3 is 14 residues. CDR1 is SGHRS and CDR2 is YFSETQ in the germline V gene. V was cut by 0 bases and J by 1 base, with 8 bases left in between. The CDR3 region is CASSLGPVSYEQYF. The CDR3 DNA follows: TGCGCCAGCAGCTTGGGGCCAGTTTCCTACGAGCAGTACTTC.

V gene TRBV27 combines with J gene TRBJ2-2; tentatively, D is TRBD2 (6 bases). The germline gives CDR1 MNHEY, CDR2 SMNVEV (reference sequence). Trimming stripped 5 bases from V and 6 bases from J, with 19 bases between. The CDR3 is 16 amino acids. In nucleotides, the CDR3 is TGTGCCAGCAGTGAATCACCGGGACTGGGAGCCGGGGAGCTGTTTTTT. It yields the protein CASSESPGLGAGELFF.

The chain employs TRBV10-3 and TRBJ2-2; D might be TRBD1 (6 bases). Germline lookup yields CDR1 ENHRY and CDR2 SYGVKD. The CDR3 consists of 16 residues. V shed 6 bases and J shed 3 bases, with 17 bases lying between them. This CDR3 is CAISEGETRDTGELFF. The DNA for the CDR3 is TGTGCCATCAGCGAGGGGGAGACGCGGGACACCGGGGAGCTGTTTTTT.

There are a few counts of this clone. The CDR3 region has the DNA TGTGCCAGCAGTTTAGGGGGCGGTGTATACGAGCAGTACTTC. Encoded protein: CASSLGGGVYEQYF. The chain carries TRBV27 and TRBJ2-7; perhaps TRBD1 as D (6 bases). V was cut by 2 bases and J by 4 bases, with 12 bases left in between. Germline V gene lookup returns CDR1 MNHEY and CDR2 SMNVEV (reference sequence). This CDR3 contains 14 residues.